This TCR beta chain was captured in a study of tumor and adjacent non-tumor tissue in lung cancer. Study details: Histology: 12 adenocarcinoma, a couple of squamous cell carcinoma, 1 small cell lung cancer. Patients were aged about 30 to 80, nine to eleven men and 5 women, stage I to III. Study-level results: Tumor repertoires had a smaller top 100 clone share than normal lung.

Remarks on this clonotype: Its antigen is still unknown.

RNA was extracted from bulk tissue without any cell sorting. Newly diagnosed lung cancer patients had thoracic surgery in China, August–late 2014, without prior chemotherapy. A modified ARM-PCR protocol with three rounds of nested PCR amplified TCRbeta. TCRdb fed the multiplex PCR reads into MiXCR, producing one record per CDR3 protein. The table records under 140,000 distinct CDR3 sequences, under 90% of them present only once. There are 14 residues in the CDR3. CDR1 is KGHSH, CDR2 LQKENI, per germline. Trimming shortened V by 6 bases and J by 6 bases, and 18 bases separated the two germline ends. The sequence was collected from a man between 65 and 85 years old with non-small cell lung cancer. The chain combines TRBV18 with TRBJ2-7; perhaps TRBD1 as D (7 bases). The sequenced material came from lung tumor tissue. CDR3 in amino acids: CASSLGQKGLEQYF. The DNA for the CDR3 is TGTGCCAGCTCGTTGGGACAGAAGGGACTCGAGCAGTACTTC.